A single sample is the source of the 14 T cell receptor beta chains below, sequenced in a study of post-analysis software for immune sequencing data. Points from the study as a whole: Five TRBV segments (TRBV5-6, TRBV5-1 and TRBV20-1 among them) occurred more frequently in patients than in controls.

These receptors lack a known antigen. The TCR beta cDNA libraries contained unique molecular identifiers. TCRdb re-called the PCR reads with MiXCR, one entry per CDR3 protein. The sample consists of approximately 400,000 distinct CDR3 sequences, roughly 38% of them appearing once. Sequenced: blood. The receptor source for this set is a girl aged 5 to 17 with multiple sclerosis.

This clonotype was observed a few times. This chain links TRBV5-5 with TRBJ2-7, with a weak D call TRBD2 (5 bases). Looked up from germline, CDR1 is SGHKS and CDR2 is YYEKEE (reference sequence). V dropped 4 bases and J dropped 2 bases, with 10 bases sitting between them. This CDR3 has 13 residues. The DNA for the CDR3 is TGTGCCAGCAGCCCCCTGGGAGCCTACGAGCAGTACTTC. Its translation is CASSPLGAYEQYF.

The rearrangement uses TRBV6-8 and TRBJ2-4; TRBD2 matches at 7 bases. Germline V gene sequence: CDR1 MNHGY, CDR2 SAAAGT. This CDR3 has 13 residues. The ends lost 10 bases at V and 8 bases at J; junction bases unmatched: 11. The CDR3 here is CATRDGREDIQYF. The CDR3, as DNA: TGTGCCACCCGGGACGGCCGGGAGGACATTCAGTACTTC.

The V gene is TRBV2, the J gene TRBJ2-5, with D perhaps TRBD1 or TRBD2 (7 bases each). V shed 6 bases and J shed 1 base, with 12 bases lying between them. This CDR3 comprises 14 residues. In germline, CDR1 is SNHLY, CDR2 FYNNEI. The CDR3 spells CASRGGGPQETQYF. The DNA of the CDR3 is TGTGCCAGCAGGGGAGGGGGCCCCCAAGAGACCCAGTACTTC.

The rearrangement links TRBV7-9 to TRBJ2-6; the D is unclear. The CDR3 totals 15 residues. Trimming shortened V by 6 bases and J by 0 bases, and 9 bases separated the two germline ends. Germline lookup yields CDR1 SEHNR and CDR2 FQNEAQ (reference sequence). The chain's CDR3 is CASRPPGSGANVLTF. CDR3 DNA: TGTGCCAGCAGACCGCCCGGCTCTGGGGCCAACGTCCTGACTTTC.

This clonotype has just a few counts. This chain uses TRBV3-1 with TRBJ2-6, with D tentatively TRBD1 or TRBD2 (6 bases each). The germline CDR1 and CDR2 sequences are LGHDT and YNNKEL (reference sequence). V lost 4 bases and J 0 bases, leaving 13 bases between the germline ends. The CDR3 covers 17 residues. CDR3 nucleotides: TGTGCCAGCAGCCCTCTAGGGGGGAGCTCTGGGGCCAACGTCCTGACTTTC. The encoded protein is CASSPLGGSSGANVLTF.

The chain joins TRBV25-1 to TRBJ1-2, with D unresolved. The V gene's germline CDR1 is MGHDK and CDR2 SYGVNS. The CDR3 has 15 amino acids. Trimming took 3 bases from V and 4 from J, leaving 15 bases between them. The DNA for the CDR3 is TGTGCCAGCAGTGACAATCGCGGGCCTTTCTATGGCTACACCTTC. Amino acid sequence: CASSDNRGPFYGYTF.

This chain connects TRBV7-9 to TRBJ2-1; D is unclear. Trimming took 6 bases from V and 5 from J, leaving 20 bases between them. From germline, CDR1 is SEHNR and CDR2 FQNEAQ (reference sequence). The CDR3 is 16 amino acids. The CDR3 coding sequence is TGTGCCAGCAGGTTGGGGATCAGGTCCACTGACAATGAGCAGTTCTTC. As protein: CASRLGIRSTDNEQFF.

The chain carries TRBV9 and TRBJ2-2; a weak D match, TRBD1 (6 bases). V was trimmed by 4 bases and J by 6 bases, leaving 16 bases between them. The CDR3 length is 15 residues. From germline, CDR1 is SGDLS and CDR2 YYNGEE. The CDR3 reads CASSQGTPEAGELFF. CDR3 DNA: TGTGCCAGCAGCCAGGGGACCCCAGAGGCCGGGGAGCTGTTTTTT.

The count of this clonotype is one. The rearrangement links TRBV25-1 to TRBJ2-3; D may match TRBD1 or TRBD2 (6 bases each). V lost 1 base and J 5 bases, leaving 16 bases between the germline ends. This CDR3 is built from 16 residues. CDR1 MGHDK and CDR2 SYGVNS come from the germline V gene. CDR3 coding DNA: TGTGCCAGCAGTGAATTTGGTACGGGGGCGGAAGATACGCAGTATTTT. Residues: CASSEFGTGAEDTQYF.

DNA of the CDR3: TGTGCCAGCAGCCTGGGACAGCCGAACACTGAAGCTTTCTTT. Translated: CASSLGQPNTEAFF. The chain carries TRBV11-2 and TRBJ1-1, with 7 bases matching TRBD1. CDR1 and CDR2 (germline): SGHAT, FQNNGV. The CDR3 contains 14 residues. V was clipped by 5 bases and J by 1 base; unmatched bases: 4.

This chain uses TRBV20-1 with TRBJ1-2, with 9 bases identical to TRBD1. The CDR3 has 13 amino acids. V shed 3 bases, J shed 8 bases, and the junction held 7 bases outside the gene matches. The germline CDR1 and CDR2 sequences are DFQATT and SNEGSKA (reference sequence). DNA of the CDR3: TGCAGTGCTAGGGAAGACAGGGGGGACGGCTACACCTTC. Protein sequence: CSAREDRGDGYTF.

This clonotype was recorded a few times. The chain links TRBV15 to TRBJ1-2, with D possibly being TRBD1 (5 bases). The CDR3 covers 15 residues. Trimming removed 3 bases at V and 5 bases at J, with 16 bases between. Germline CDR1 reads LNHNV; CDR2 reads YYDKDF (reference sequence). DNA for the CDR3: TGTGCCACCAGCAGCTCCCGGGACTCTCGTTATGGCTACACCTTC. It yields the protein CATSSSRDSRYGYTF.

In the case of this clonotype: The junction differs from germline at one of its ends, possibly a read error. The chain joins TRBV7-3 to TRBJ2-3; TRBD2 matches 9 bases. The CDR3 runs to 15 residues. Germline CDR1 and CDR2: SGHTA and FQGTGA. CDR3 amino acids: CASSPGTSFADTRYF. CDR3 in DNA: TGTGCCAGCAGCCCGGGGACTAGCTTCGCAGATACGCGGTATTTT.

V gene TRBV10-3 combines with J gene TRBJ2-1, with D perhaps matching TRBD1 (7 bases). The CDR3 is 16 residues long. The germline V gene encodes CDR1 ENHRY and CDR2 SYGVKD. Trimming left V 3 bases short and J 4 bases short, with 16 bases between. The CDR3 is CAISEMEGARYNEQFF. For the CDR3, the DNA is TGTGCCATCAGTGAAATGGAGGGGGCTCGGTACAATGAGCAGTTCTTC.